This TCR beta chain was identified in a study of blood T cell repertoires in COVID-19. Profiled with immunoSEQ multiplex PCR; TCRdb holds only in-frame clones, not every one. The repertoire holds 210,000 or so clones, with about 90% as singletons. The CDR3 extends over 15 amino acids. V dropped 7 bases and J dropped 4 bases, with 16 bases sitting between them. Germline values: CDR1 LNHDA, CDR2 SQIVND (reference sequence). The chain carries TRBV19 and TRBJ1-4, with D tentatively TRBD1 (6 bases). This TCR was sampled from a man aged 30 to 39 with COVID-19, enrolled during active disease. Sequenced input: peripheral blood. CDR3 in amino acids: CASNSGQPFNEKLFF. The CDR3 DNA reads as TGTGCCAGTAACTCCGGACAGCCATTTAATGAAAAACTGTTTTTT.